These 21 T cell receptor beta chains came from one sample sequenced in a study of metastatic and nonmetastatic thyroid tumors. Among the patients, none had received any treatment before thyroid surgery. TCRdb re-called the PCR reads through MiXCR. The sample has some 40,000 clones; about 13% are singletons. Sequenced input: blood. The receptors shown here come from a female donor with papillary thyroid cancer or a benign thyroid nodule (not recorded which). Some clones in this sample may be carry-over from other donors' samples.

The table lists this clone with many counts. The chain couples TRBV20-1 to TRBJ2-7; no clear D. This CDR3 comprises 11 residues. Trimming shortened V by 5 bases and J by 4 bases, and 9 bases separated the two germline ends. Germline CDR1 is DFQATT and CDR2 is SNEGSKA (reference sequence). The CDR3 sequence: CSAYLRYEQYF. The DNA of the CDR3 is TGCAGTGCTTACCTCCGGTACGAGCAGTACTTC.

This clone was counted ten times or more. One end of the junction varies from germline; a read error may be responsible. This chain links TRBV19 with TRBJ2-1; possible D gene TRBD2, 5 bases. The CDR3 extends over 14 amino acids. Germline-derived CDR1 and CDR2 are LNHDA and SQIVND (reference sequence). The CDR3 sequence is CASSLGSSYNERFF. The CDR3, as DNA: TGTGCCAGTAGTTTGGGGAGCTCCTACAATGAGCGGTTCTTC.

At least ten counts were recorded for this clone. In DNA, the CDR3 is TGTGCCAGCAGCCGGGACCCAATACCGGAGACCCAGTACTTC. Protein sequence: CASSRDPIPETQYF. This sequence joins TRBV2 and TRBJ2-5; D possibly uses TRBD1 or TRBD2 (5 bases each). The CDR3 length is 14 residues. The V gene's germline CDR1 is SNHLY and CDR2 FYNNEI. The V and J ends lost 6 bases and 5 bases respectively, with 16 bases between them.

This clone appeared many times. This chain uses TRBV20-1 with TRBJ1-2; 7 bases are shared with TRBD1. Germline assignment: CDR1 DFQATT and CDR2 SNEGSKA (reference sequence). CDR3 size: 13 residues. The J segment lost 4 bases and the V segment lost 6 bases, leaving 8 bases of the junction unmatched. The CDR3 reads CSATQGDTYGYTF. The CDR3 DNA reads TGCAGTGCCACTCAGGGGGATACCTATGGCTACACCTTC.

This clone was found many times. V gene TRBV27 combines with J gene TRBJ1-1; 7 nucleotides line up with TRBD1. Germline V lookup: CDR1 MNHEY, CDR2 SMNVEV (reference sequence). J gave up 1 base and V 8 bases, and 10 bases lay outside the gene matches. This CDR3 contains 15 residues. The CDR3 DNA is TGTGCCAGCTTCTCATTCACAGGGGCGAACACTGAAGCTTTCTTT. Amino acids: CASFSFTGANTEAFF.

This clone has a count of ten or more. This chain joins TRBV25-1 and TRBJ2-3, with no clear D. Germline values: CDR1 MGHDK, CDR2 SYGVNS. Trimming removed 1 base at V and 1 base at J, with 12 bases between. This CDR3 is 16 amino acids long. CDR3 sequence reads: CASSELQVSGTDTQYF. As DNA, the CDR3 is TGTGCCAGCAGTGAATTGCAGGTCAGCGGCACAGATACGCAGTATTTT.

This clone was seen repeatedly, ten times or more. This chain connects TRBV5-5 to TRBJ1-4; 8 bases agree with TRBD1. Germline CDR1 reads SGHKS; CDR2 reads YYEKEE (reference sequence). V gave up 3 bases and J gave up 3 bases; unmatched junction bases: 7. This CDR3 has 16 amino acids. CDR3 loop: CASSSRPGQANEKLFF. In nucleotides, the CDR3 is TGTGCCAGCAGCTCCCGGCCGGGACAGGCTAATGAAAAACTGTTTTTT.

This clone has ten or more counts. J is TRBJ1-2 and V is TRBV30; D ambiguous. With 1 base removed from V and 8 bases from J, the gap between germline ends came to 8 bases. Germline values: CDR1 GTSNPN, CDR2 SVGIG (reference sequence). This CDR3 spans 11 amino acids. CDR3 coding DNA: TGTGCCTGGAGTGGAGCCGGGGGCTACACCTTC. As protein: CAWSGAGGYTF.

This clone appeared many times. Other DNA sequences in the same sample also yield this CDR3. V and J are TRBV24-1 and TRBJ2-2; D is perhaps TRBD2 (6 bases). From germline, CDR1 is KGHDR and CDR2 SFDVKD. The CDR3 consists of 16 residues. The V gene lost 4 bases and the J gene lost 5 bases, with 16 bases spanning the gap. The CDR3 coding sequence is TGTGCCACCAGTGACTCAAAGCGGGCGGAGACCGGGGAGCTGTTTTTT. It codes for CATSDSKRAETGELFF.

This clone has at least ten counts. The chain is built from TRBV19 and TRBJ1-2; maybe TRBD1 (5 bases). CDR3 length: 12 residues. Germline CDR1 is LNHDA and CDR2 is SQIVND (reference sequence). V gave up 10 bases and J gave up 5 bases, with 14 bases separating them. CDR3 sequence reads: CAIFFEGYGYTF. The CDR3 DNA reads TGTGCCATCTTTTTCGAGGGGTATGGCTACACCTTC.

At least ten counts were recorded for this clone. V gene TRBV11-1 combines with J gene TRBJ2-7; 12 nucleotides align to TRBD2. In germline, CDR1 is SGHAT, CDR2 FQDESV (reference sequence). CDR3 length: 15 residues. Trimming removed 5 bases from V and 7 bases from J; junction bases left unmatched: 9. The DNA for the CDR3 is TGTGCCAGCAGCCGAAGACTAGCGGGAGATCGGGAGCAGTACTTC. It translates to CASSRRLAGDREQYF.

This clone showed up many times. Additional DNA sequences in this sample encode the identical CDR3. The chain's CDR3 is CASSVGNTGGTNEQYF. The CDR3 nucleotides read TGTGCCAGCAGCGTGGGAAACACAGGGGGAACGAACGAGCAGTACTTC. The V call is TRBV9, the J call TRBJ2-7, with 8 bases matching TRBD1. Germline trimming cut 2 bases from V and 5 bases from J; bases unmatched to any gene: 12. This CDR3 comprises 16 residues. CDR1 is SGDLS, CDR2 YYNGEE, per germline.

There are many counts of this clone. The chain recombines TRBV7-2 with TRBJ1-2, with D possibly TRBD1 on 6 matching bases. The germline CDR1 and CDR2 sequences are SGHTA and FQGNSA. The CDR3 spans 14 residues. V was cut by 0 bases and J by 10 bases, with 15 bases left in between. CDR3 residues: CASSLARGSSFYTF. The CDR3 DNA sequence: TGTGCCAGCAGCTTAGCCAGGGGTTCTTCCTTCTACACCTTC. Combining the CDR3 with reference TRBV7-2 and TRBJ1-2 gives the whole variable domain GAGVSQSPSNKVTEKGKDVELRCDPISGHTALYWYRQSLGQGLEFLIYFQGNSAPDKSGLPSDRFSAERTGGSVSTLTIQRTQQEDSAVYLCASSLARGSSFYTFGSGTRLTVV.

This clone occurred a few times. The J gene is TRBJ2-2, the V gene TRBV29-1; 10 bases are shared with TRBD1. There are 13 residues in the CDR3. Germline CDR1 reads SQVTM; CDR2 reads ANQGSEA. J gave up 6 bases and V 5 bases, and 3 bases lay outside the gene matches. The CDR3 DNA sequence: TGCAGCGTTTCCGGGACAGGGGCCGGGGAGCTGTTTTTT. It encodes CSVSGTGAGELFF.

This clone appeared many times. CDR3 bases: TGCGCCAGCAGCCGGGCTAGCGGGGATGGGGATACGCAGTATTTT. Translating it yields CASSRASGDGDTQYF. The chain recombines TRBV5-1 with TRBJ2-3, with 9 bases lining up with TRBD2. The germline V gene has CDR1 SGHRS and CDR2 YFSETQ. The V gene end was trimmed by 4 bases and the J gene end by 6 bases; junction bases not matched to a gene: 9. The CDR3 spans 15 residues.

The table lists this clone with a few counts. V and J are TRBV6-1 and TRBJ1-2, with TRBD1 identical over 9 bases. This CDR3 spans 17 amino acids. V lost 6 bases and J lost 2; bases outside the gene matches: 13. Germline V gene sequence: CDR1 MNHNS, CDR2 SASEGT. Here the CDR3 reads CASSPRYGTGLNYGYTF. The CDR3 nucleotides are TGTGCCAGCAGCCCGCGATATGGGACAGGGCTGAACTATGGCTACACCTTC.

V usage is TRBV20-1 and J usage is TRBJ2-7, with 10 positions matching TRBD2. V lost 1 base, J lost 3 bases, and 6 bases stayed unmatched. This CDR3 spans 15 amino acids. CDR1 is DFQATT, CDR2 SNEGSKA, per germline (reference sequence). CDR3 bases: TGCAGTGCTAGAGTTGGCACTAGCGGGATCTACGAGCAGTACTTC. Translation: CSARVGTSGIYEQYF.

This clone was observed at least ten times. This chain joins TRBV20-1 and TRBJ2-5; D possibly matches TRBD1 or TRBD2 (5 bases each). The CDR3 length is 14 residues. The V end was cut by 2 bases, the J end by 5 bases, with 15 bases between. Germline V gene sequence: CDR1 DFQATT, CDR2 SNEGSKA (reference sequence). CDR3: CSARFRDPIETQYF. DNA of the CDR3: TGCAGTGCTAGATTCCGGGACCCCATCGAGACCCAGTACTTC.

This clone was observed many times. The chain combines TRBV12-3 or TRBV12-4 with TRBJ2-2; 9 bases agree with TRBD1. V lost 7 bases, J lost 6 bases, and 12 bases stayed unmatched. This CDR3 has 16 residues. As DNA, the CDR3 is TGTGCCAGCACCATACAGGGGGCGGAGTGGGCCGGGGAGCTGTTTTTT. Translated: CASTIQGAEWAGELFF.

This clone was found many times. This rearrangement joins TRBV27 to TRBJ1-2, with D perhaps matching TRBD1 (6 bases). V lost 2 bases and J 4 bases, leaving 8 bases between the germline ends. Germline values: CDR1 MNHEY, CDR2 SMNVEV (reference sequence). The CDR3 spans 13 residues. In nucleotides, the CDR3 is TGTGCCAGCAGTTTAACAGGGAGCTATGGCTACACCTTC. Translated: CASSLTGSYGYTF.

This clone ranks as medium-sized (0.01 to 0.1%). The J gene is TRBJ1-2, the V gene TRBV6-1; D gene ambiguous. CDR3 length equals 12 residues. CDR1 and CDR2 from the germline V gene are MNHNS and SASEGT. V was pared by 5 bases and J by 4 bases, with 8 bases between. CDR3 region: CASSSGVYGYTF. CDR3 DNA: TGTGCCAGCAGTTCTGGGGTCTATGGCTACACCTTC.